This T cell receptor beta chain comes out of a study of blood T cell repertoires in COVID-19. Study-level information: Sites in the United States, Italy and Spain provided acute and convalescent COVID-19 samples. T cells, B-cell-depleted T cells, or PBMCs provided the cDNA or gDNA that served as material.

Original handling: It was from reference gene primer amplification that nucleated cell counts were estimated. TCRdb keeps only in-frame clones here, not all; method: immunoSEQ multiplex PCR. That table gives V, J and clone size, and the DNA gave D and trimming. The sample has 200,000 to 300,000 clones; 75% to 90% are singletons. Germline CDR1 reads MNHEY; CDR2 reads SMNVEV (reference sequence). The V and J ends lost 2 bases and 3 bases, in that order; junction bases with no gene match: 2. This CDR3 spans 16 amino acids. The rearrangement joins TRBV27 to TRBJ2-1, with 12 nucleotides matching TRBD2. The material sequenced was peripheral blood. The TCR comes from a man aged 25 to 40 with active or convalescent COVID-19. The DNA for the CDR3 is TGTGCCAGCAGTTTAACTAGCGGGGGGAACTACAATGAGCAGTTCTTC. Its translation: CASSLTSGGNYNEQFF.